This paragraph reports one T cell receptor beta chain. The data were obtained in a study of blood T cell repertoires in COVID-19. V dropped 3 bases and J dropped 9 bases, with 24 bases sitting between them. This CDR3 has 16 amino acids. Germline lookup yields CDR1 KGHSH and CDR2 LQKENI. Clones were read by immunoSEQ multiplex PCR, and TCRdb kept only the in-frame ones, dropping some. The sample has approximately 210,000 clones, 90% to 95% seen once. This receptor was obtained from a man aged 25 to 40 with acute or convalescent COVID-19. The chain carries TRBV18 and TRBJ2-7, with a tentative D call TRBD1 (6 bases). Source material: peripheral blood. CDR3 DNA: TGTGCCAGCTCACCTAATTCCGGACATGGGACACTGGTGCAGTACTTC. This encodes CASSPNSGHGTLVQYF. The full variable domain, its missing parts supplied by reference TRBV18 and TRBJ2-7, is NAGVMQNPRHLVRRRGQEARLRCSPMKGHSHVYWYRQLPEEGLKFMVYLQKENIIDESGMPKERFSAEFPKEGPSILRIQQVVRGDSAAYFCASSPNSGHGTLVQYFGPGTRLTVT.